These 29 T cell receptor beta chains came from one sample sequenced in a study of T cell responses to AZD1222 COVID-19 vaccine. Using immunoSEQ multiplex PCR, the repertoire was profiled, and TCRdb retains in-frame clones only, with some absent. This table holds 75,000 to 85,000 clones, more than 75% found once. The source was peripheral blood, collected on day 0 of AZD1222 vaccination. The receptors were gathered from an adult in good health.

The rearrangement uses TRBV4-1 and TRBJ2-2; D is undetermined. The CDR3 has 13 amino acids. Germline V gene sequence: CDR1 MGHRA, CDR2 YSYEKL. Deletions cut 1 base from V and 8 bases from J, with 8 bases between. CDR3 sequence reads: CASSQVSVGELFF. CDR3 nucleotides: TGCGCCAGCAGCCAAGTCAGCGTGGGGGAGCTGTTTTTT.

This sequence joins TRBV7-9 and TRBJ1-1; TRBD1 matches 7 bases. Germline CDR1 is SEHNR and CDR2 is FQNEAQ (reference sequence). After removal of 5 bases from V and 4 bases from J, the junction contained 13 bases not matched to a gene. CDR3 length: 16 residues. CDR3 DNA: TGTGCCAGCAGCGTCCCCCGGACAGGAGTCTTCACTGAAGCTTTCTTT. This codes for CASSVPRTGVFTEAFF.

V gene TRBV27 combines with J gene TRBJ2-5; 12 bases line up with TRBD2. CDR1 MNHEY and CDR2 SMNVEV come from the germline V gene (reference sequence). The trim removed 5 bases at V and 2 bases at J, leaving 3 bases unmatched. The CDR3 has 15 amino acids. The CDR3 DNA reads TGTGCCAGCAGTGTACTAGCGGGGGGTCAAGAGACCCAGTACTTC. Protein: CASSVLAGGQETQYF.

The chain uses TRBV4-1 and TRBJ2-2; possibly TRBD1 or TRBD2 for D (6 bases each). The germline gives CDR1 MGHRA, CDR2 YSYEKL. V shed 7 bases and J shed 7 bases, with 16 bases lying between them. CDR3 length equals 14 residues. The CDR3 spells CASMEGVSGGELFF. The CDR3 DNA reads as TGCGCCAGCATGGAGGGGGTGTCTGGCGGGGAGCTGTTTTTT.

The rearrangement links TRBV10-3 to TRBJ1-3, with D unresolved. This CDR3 has 15 residues. CDR1 and CDR2 (germline): ENHRY, SYGVKD. Between the trimmed V and J ends, which lost 4 bases and 0 bases, there was a span of 10 bases. CDR3 in amino acids: CAISGNTFSGNTIYF. The CDR3 DNA reads TGTGCCATCAGTGGCAACACCTTCTCTGGAAACACCATATATTTT.

The genes are TRBV2 and TRBJ2-7, with D perhaps matching TRBD1 (5 bases). This CDR3 contains 11 residues. V lost 6 bases, J lost 13 bases, and 16 bases lay in between. Germline V gene data show CDR1 as SNHLY and CDR2 as FYNNEI. CDR3 bases: TGTGCCAGCAGAGATGTAACAGGACACTACTTC. Protein product: CASRDVTGHYF. The full variable domain, in which reference TRBV2 and TRBJ2-7 provide the parts outside the CDR3, is EPEVTQTPSHQVTQMGQEVILRCVPISNHLYFYWYRQILGQKVEFLVSFYNNEISEKSEIFDDQFSVERPDGSNFTLKIRSTKLEDSAMYFCASRDVTGHYFGPGTRLTVT.

V gene TRBV24-1 combines with J gene TRBJ1-5, with 8 bases aligning to TRBD1. The CDR3 is 12 amino acids. Germline V CDR1 and CDR2: KGHDR, SFDVKD. With 3 bases clipped from V and 12 bases from J, the junction kept 3 bases outside the gene matches. The CDR3 loop is CATSDGTGGQHF. In DNA, the CDR3 is TGTGCCACCAGTGATGGGACAGGTGGCCAGCATTTT.

The chain has TRBV2 and TRBJ1-5; D is ambiguous. Germline CDR1 SNHLY, CDR2 FYNNEI. The CDR3 sequence is 14 residues long. V lost 2 bases, J lost 6 bases, and 11 bases lay in between. The CDR3: CASSESVASQPQHF. The DNA of the CDR3 is TGTGCCAGCAGTGAATCGGTAGCGTCTCAGCCCCAGCATTTT.

J is TRBJ2-5 and V is TRBV7-3; D might be TRBD1 or TRBD2, each matching 6 bases. Germline assignment: CDR1 SGHTA and CDR2 FQGTGA. The CDR3 spans 15 residues. Between the trimmed V and J ends, which lost 1 base and 5 bases, there was a span of 14 bases. CDR3 sequence (DNA): TGTGCCAGCAGCTTAATGGTGGGGGGCGATGAGACCCAGTACTTC. Translating gives CASSLMVGGDETQYF.

The V gene is TRBV5-5, the J gene TRBJ1-1; D call uncertain. V was clipped by 0 bases and J by 1 base, with 4 bases between them. Germline CDR1 reads SGHKS; CDR2 reads YYEKEE (reference sequence). The CDR3 spans 13 residues. This CDR3 is CASSLDWNTEAFF. In nucleotides, the CDR3 is TGTGCCAGCAGCTTGGATTGGAACACTGAAGCTTTCTTT. Full variable domain (missing parts from reference TRBV5-5 and TRBJ1-1): DAGVTQSPTHLIKTRGQQVTLRCSPISGHKSVSWYQQVLGQGPQFIFQYYEKEERGRGNFPDRFSARQFPNYSSELNVNALLLGDSALYLCASSLDWNTEAFFGQGTRLTVV.

The genes are TRBV4-2 and TRBJ2-5; 9 bases align to TRBD1. The CDR3 loop spans 16 amino acids. The V gene end was trimmed by 1 base and the J gene end by 1 base; junction bases not matched to a gene: 4. CDR1 LGHNA and CDR2 YNFKEQ come from the germline V gene. The CDR3 loop is CASSQVGQGSQETQYF. CDR3 DNA: TGTGCCAGCAGCCAAGTGGGACAGGGTAGCCAAGAGACCCAGTACTTC.

The gene calls are TRBV5-4 and TRBJ2-1, with TRBD1 identical over 8 bases. J lost 2 bases, V lost 3 bases, and 4 bases had no gene match. The germline V gene encodes CDR1 SGHNT and CDR2 YYREEE (reference sequence). This CDR3 has 15 amino acids. The DNA for the CDR3 is TGTGCCAGCAGCTCCAGGGGGCGCACCTACAATGAGCAGTTCTTC. It is translated as CASSSRGRTYNEQFF. The complete variable domain, with remaining parts taken from reference TRBV5-4 and TRBJ2-1, reads ETGVTQSPTHLIKTRGQQVTLRCSSQSGHNTVSWYQQALGQGPQFIFQYYREEENGRGNFPPRFSGLQFPNYSSELNVNALELDDSALYLCASSSRGRTYNEQFFGPGTRLTVL.

V gene TRBV7-3 combines with J gene TRBJ2-7; either TRBD1 or TRBD2 may supply D (5 bases each). The CDR3 runs 17 residues. CDR1 is SGHTA and CDR2 is FQGTGA in the germline V gene. V gave up 0 bases and J gave up 3 bases, with 18 bases separating them. The CDR3: CASSLTMGEGGHYEQYF. In nucleotides, the CDR3 is TGTGCCAGCAGCTTAACAATGGGGGAAGGCGGGCACTACGAGCAGTACTTC.

The genes are TRBV7-3 and TRBJ2-2, with TRBD1 matching 7 bases. The CDR3 extends over 18 amino acids. J was trimmed by 4 bases and V by 4 bases; bases with no gene match: 15. In germline, CDR1 is SGHTA, CDR2 FQGTGA. The CDR3 protein is CASSSDSGTEKITGELFF. The CDR3 nucleotides are TGTGCCAGCAGCTCTGACTCCGGGACAGAGAAAATCACCGGGGAGCTGTTTTTT.

V gene TRBV7-8 combines with J gene TRBJ2-7; 7 positions agree with TRBD2. The CDR3 is 14 amino acids. The germline V gene has CDR1 SGHVS and CDR2 FQNEAQ. The trim removed 5 bases at V and 2 bases at J, leaving 6 bases unmatched. CDR3 sequence (DNA): TGTGCCAGCAGCCCTCAGGCGGGGGCCTACGAGCAGTACTTC. Residues: CASSPQAGAYEQYF.

The chain employs TRBV4-1 and TRBJ1-1; maybe TRBD1 (5 bases). This CDR3 is 16 amino acids long. Trimming stripped 1 base from V and 0 bases from J, with 12 bases between. Germline lookup yields CDR1 MGHRA and CDR2 YSYEKL. CDR3 sequence: CASSQGTGLMNTEAFF. Written as DNA, the CDR3 is TGCGCCAGCAGCCAAGGTACAGGACTCATGAACACTGAAGCTTTCTTT.

The chain couples TRBV3-1 (or the pseudogene TRBV3-2) to TRBJ2-2, with TRBD2 as a possible D gene (5 bases). V was shortened by 1 base and J by 7 bases, with 10 bases between the two germline ends. CDR3 length: 14 amino acids. CDR1 LGHDT and CDR2 YNNKEL come from the germline V gene (reference sequence). The CDR3 protein is CASSQGSTNGELFF. Here the CDR3 DNA reads TGTGCCAGCAGCCAAGGGTCGACTAACGGGGAGCTGTTTTTT.

This clone appeared once. The chain has TRBV20-1 and TRBJ2-7, with TRBD2 as a possible D gene (5 bases). Trimming stripped 3 bases from V and 2 bases from J, with 26 bases between. CDR3 size: 18 residues. Germline lookup yields CDR1 DFQATT and CDR2 SNEGSKA (reference sequence). The CDR3 DNA is TGCAGTGCTAGTTATCTACTGAGATCTTCGGGAATCGCCTACGAGCAGTACTTC. The encoded protein is CSASYLLRSSGIAYEQYF.

This clone was detected only a few times. This chain joins TRBV6-5 and TRBJ1-6; 7 bases fit TRBD1. The CDR3 totals 13 residues. V lost 7 bases, J lost 7 bases, and 4 bases stayed unmatched. Germline V gene data show CDR1 as MNHEY and CDR2 as SVGAGI. The CDR3 sequence: CASTTDRNSPLHF. In DNA form, the CDR3 reads TGTGCCAGCACCACGGACAGGAATTCACCCCTCCACTTT.

J is TRBJ2-1 and V is TRBV7-9; no definite D call. The CDR3 consists of 16 residues. Germline V gene lookup returns CDR1 SEHNR and CDR2 FQNEAQ (reference sequence). V shed 5 bases and J shed 2 bases, with 16 bases lying between them. The CDR3 bases are TGTGCCAGCAGCCATCCCGTACCCCAGACCTACAATGAGCAGTTCTTC. Translating it yields CASSHPVPQTYNEQFF. The variable domain in full, with the rest retrieved from reference TRBV7-9 and TRBJ2-1, is DTGVSQNPRHKITKRGQNVTFRCDPISEHNRLYWYRQTLGQGPEFLTYFQNEAQLEKSRLLSDRFSAERPKGSFSTLEIQRTEQGDSAMYLCASSHPVPQTYNEQFFGPGTRLTVL.

This rearrangement joins TRBV2 to TRBJ2-5; D is uncertain. CDR3 length equals 14 residues. The V end was cut by 4 bases, the J end by 2 bases, with 11 bases between. Germline V gives CDR1 SNHLY, CDR2 FYNNEI. In DNA form, the CDR3 reads TGTGCCAGCAGTGCGAGGACGCCACAAGAGACCCAGTACTTC. Translation gives CASSARTPQETQYF.

Here the CDR3 reads CASSGTGGSNQPQHF. CDR3 DNA sequence: TGTGCCAGTAGTGGGACAGGCGGGAGCAATCAGCCCCAGCATTTT. The rearrangement links TRBV19 to TRBJ1-5; 8 bases are shared with TRBD1. The CDR3 extends over 15 amino acids. The trim removed 5 bases at V and 1 base at J, leaving 4 bases unmatched. Germline V gene sequence: CDR1 LNHDA, CDR2 SQIVND (reference sequence). The variable domain in full, completed from reference TRBV19 and TRBJ1-5, reads DGGITQSPKYLFRKEGQNVTLSCEQNLNHDAMYWYRQDPGQGLRLIYYSQIVNDFQKGDIAEGYSVSREKKESFPLTVTSAQKNPTAFYLCASSGTGGSNQPQHFGDGTRLSIL.

In this sample, this clone turned up a few times. The chain couples TRBV4-2 to TRBJ2-2; 7 nucleotides match TRBD1. J lost 8 bases, V lost 5 bases, and 11 bases had no gene match. Germline loops: CDR1 LGHNA, CDR2 YNFKEQ. The CDR3 runs to 15 residues. CDR3 protein: CASSSIKGAAGELFF. The DNA for the CDR3 is TGTGCCAGCAGCTCTATCAAGGGGGCCGCGGGGGAGCTGTTTTTT.

V usage is TRBV5-1 and J usage is TRBJ2-2; possibly TRBD1 or TRBD2 for D (5 bases each). Trimming left V 1 base short and J 3 bases short, with 13 bases between. The CDR3 sequence is 16 residues long. Germline V CDR1 and CDR2: SGHRS, YFSETQ. The CDR3 loop reads CASSLQPRGDTGELFF. The CDR3 DNA reads as TGCGCCAGCAGCTTGCAACCGCGAGGGGACACCGGGGAGCTGTTTTTT.

The chain uses TRBV6-5 and TRBJ2-7; 7 nucleotides agree with TRBD1. Germline loops: CDR1 MNHEY, CDR2 SVGAGI. Germline trimming cut 6 bases from V and 2 bases from J; bases unmatched to any gene: 7. CDR3 size: 14 residues. The CDR3, as DNA: TGTGCCAGCAGGACCGGACAGGCCACCTACGAGCAGTACTTC. It yields the protein CASRTGQATYEQYF.

This clone showed up just once. The chain has TRBV4-2 and TRBJ2-2, with TRBD2 identical over 13 bases. Germline values: CDR1 LGHNA, CDR2 YNFKEQ. This CDR3 region has 18 residues. Losses at the gene ends were 1 base for V and 4 bases for J; bases not matched to a gene: 6. This CDR3 is CASSQAYRTSGGTGELFF. As DNA, the CDR3 is TGTGCCAGCAGCCAAGCTTACCGGACTAGCGGGGGCACCGGGGAGCTGTTTTTT.

This clone was counted once. The rearrangement joins TRBV6-5 to TRBJ1-2; unclear D gene. The CDR3 sequence is 13 residues long. V was cut by 8 bases and J by 7 bases, with 17 bases left in between. Germline V lookup: CDR1 MNHEY, CDR2 SVGAGI. CDR3 nucleotide sequence: TGTGCCAGCTGCCTAGCGGAAACCCTTGGCTACACCTTC. As protein: CASCLAETLGYTF.

Turning to this clone: The identical CDR3 is also encoded by other nucleotide sequences in the sample. J is TRBJ1-1 and V is TRBV5-1; D is ambiguous. From germline, CDR1 is SGHRS and CDR2 YFSETQ. V was shortened by 0 bases and J by 2 bases, with 5 bases between the two germline ends. There are 13 residues in the CDR3. CDR3: CASSLGGNTEAFF. The CDR3 DNA is TGCGCCAGCAGCTTGGGGGGAAACACTGAAGCTTTCTTT. Full variable domain (rest looked up from reference TRBV5-1 and TRBJ1-1): KAGVTQTPRYLIKTRGQQVTLSCSPISGHRSVSWYQQTPGQGLQFLFEYFSETQRNKGNFPGRFSGRQFSNSRSEMNVSTLELGDSALYLCASSLGGNTEAFFGQGTRLTVV.

The chain couples TRBV3-1 (or the pseudogene TRBV3-2) to TRBJ1-1; D call uncertain. The germline V gene encodes CDR1 LGHDT and CDR2 YNNKEL (reference sequence). V lost 4 bases and J 3 bases, leaving 9 bases between the germline ends. The CDR3 is 13 residues long. The CDR3 sequence is CASSPAGDTEAFF. Written as DNA, the CDR3 is TGTGCCAGCAGCCCGGCCGGGGACACTGAAGCTTTCTTT.